The entry below gives a single T cell receptor (beta chain) sequence along with its context. Its antigen remains undetermined. There are no base qualities to consult, and no much larger clone falls within one base. Receptor libraries were prepared by 5' RACE. This sample was sequenced with an Illumina HiSeq 2500. A second PCR of about 7 to 12 cycles was run with a J-beta primer mix and a sample-barcoded 5' primer. A template-switch 5' adaptor carrying 12 random nucleotides introduced a unique molecular identifier onto each TCR beta cDNA molecule. Each sample yielded at least 2.5 million CDR3-containing paired-end reads. All of the RNA was converted into first-strand cDNA using the Mint cDNA synthesis kit, with a TRBC-specific oligonucleotide serving as the primer. After uracil-DNA glycosylase treatment, a first 18-cycle PCR used universal primers M1SS and BC2_uni_R on all cDNA. As for the original processing: For normalization, 1 million high-quality reads, each with a distinct molecular identifier, were randomly selected from each sample. Instead of being binned into consensus sequences, reads that shared molecular identifiers were thrown out. CDR3 identification, clonotype clustering and error correction used MiTCR with a Q25 quality threshold and the strictest error-elimination algorithm. A nonparametric unseen species model with Euler transformation was used to estimate a lower bound on total TCR beta diversity. TCRdb reworked the public reads: Q25 trimming with fastp, MiXCR clone assembly, productive beta chains retained. Every entry covers one CDR3 protein and lists the most common genes and DNA from its rows. V and J calls and clone size were set by TCRdb, not the authors. The sample yields 700,000 to 900,000 distinct CDR3 sequences; about 48% were counted once. The ten largest clonotypes hold roughly 40% of the sample.

Donors were a few dozen systemically healthy Caucasian individuals from Russia aged roughly 6 to 95 years. Approximately 9.3 milliliters of peripheral blood were drawn from each donor into EDTA-treated Vacutainer tubes. PBMCs were isolated by Ficoll-Paque density-gradient centrifugation, with at least 7 million obtained per sample. Total RNA, at least 5 micrograms per sample, was extracted from PBMCs with Trizol reagent. The percentages of naive CD45RAhigh/CD27high T cells were determined by flow cytometry on a PBMC aliquot from every donor. This entry is derived from a study of blood T cells in healthy people across ages (dated by TCRdb to between 2014 and 2017). With respect to the entire study: In model experiments, template switching captured roughly one uniquely barcoded TCR beta cDNA molecule for every two T cells. Age-related changes in TCR beta repertoire diversity were measured in the study by deep sequencing normalized with unique cDNA molecular identifiers. Donors were grouped into four age groups: young (average approximately 16 years), middle-aged (about 38), aged (62) and long-lived (around 80). To avoid experimental bias, donors of different ages were randomly spread across the sequencing lanes. Using the same blood draw, the study looked at two additional independent replicas of 1 million unique cDNA reads for two donors, one aged 18 to 29 and the other aged 80 or older.

The CDR1 and CDR2 encoded by the germline V gene are SGHRS and YFSETQ. Including cysteine and phenylalanine, the CDR3 has 17 amino acids. Solely the CDR3 DNA is kept, with 51 bases framed from the first base. From V the trimming removes 0 bases and from J it removes 5 bases, while the gene matches leave 7 bases of the junction unaccounted for. The full study reports these points: Donor CMV infection status was unknown, potentially confounding age-related changes in expanded clonotypes. As age increased, observed TCR beta diversity per million T cells dropped in a roughly linear way, and a significant reduction was already evident by age about 40. Observed TCR beta diversity correlated strongly with the percentage of naive T cells measured by flow cytometry. Estimates of total diversity based on one million sequenced T cells were considered lower bounds and underestimates. Compared with the aged group, more naive CD4+ T cells, fewer expanded clones and increased TCR diversity were shown by the long-lived group, suggesting age selection. Bulk unsorted PBMC profiling prevented conclusive comparison of naive and antigen-experienced compartments.

This receptor was obtained from a man older than 75 in good health. The sequenced sample consisted of blood. This chain is built from TRBV5-1 and TRBJ2-2; TRBD2 lines up with 10 middle nucleotides. At the DNA level, the sequence is TGCGCCAGCAGCTTGGGGGCTAGCGGGAGCCGGACCGGGGAGCTGTTTTTT. Its protein product is CASSLGASGSRTGELFF.